Shown below are 6 T cell receptor beta chains from a single sample sequenced in a study of blood T cells in healthy people across ages (dated by TCRdb to between 2014 and 2017). Libraries were prepared through 5' RACE. A second PCR of about 7 to 12 cycles was run with a J-beta primer mix and a sample-barcoded 5' primer. TCRdb reran the public reads through fastp at Q25 and MiXCR, keeping productive beta chains. A single entry per CDR3 protein holds the most common genes and DNA from its merged rows. This sample lists 1.8 million or so distinct CDR3 sequences; about two fifths were detected once. The top ten constitute 23% of the sample. The sequencing input was blood. Receptors originate from a human donor in good health.

The sample holds a few counts of this clonotype. The V call is TRBV12-3 or TRBV12-4, the J call TRBJ2-5; a possible D gene is TRBD2 (6 bases). The CDR3 runs 15 residues. V lost 3 bases and J 11 bases, leaving 22 bases between the germline ends. The DNA of the CDR3 is TGTGCCAGCAGTTTCCGATTAGGGAGGAGGGGTGAGCAGTACTTC. As protein: CASSFRLGRRGEQYF.

This rearrangement joins TRBV24-1 to TRBJ2-7; 7 bases are shared with TRBD1. J lost 4 bases, V lost 4 bases, and 6 bases had no gene match. CDR1 is KGHDR, CDR2 SFDVKD, per germline. The CDR3 length is 14 residues. The CDR3 loop is CATSDSGQTYEQYF. DNA of the CDR3: TGTGCCACCAGTGACTCGGGACAGACATACGAGCAGTACTTC.

This rearrangement joins TRBV6-5 to TRBJ1-2; a possible D gene is TRBD1 (6 bases). Germline CDR1 is MNHEY and CDR2 is SVGAGI. The V end lost 6 bases, the J end lost 2 bases, and 13 bases lay between the germline ends. The CDR3 spans 14 residues. CDR3 sequence reads: CASSYRETNYGYTF. The CDR3 DNA reads as TGTGCCAGCAGCTACAGGGAAACCAACTATGGCTACACCTTC.

This clonotype was seen just once. CDR3 nucleotides: TGTGCCAGCAGCCCTAGGTCGGGGAACTACGAGCAGTACTTC. Protein sequence: CASSPRSGNYEQYF. V gene TRBV7-2 combines with J gene TRBJ2-7, with a possible D match to TRBD2 (5 bases). The CDR3 is 14 residues long. V lost 5 bases and J lost 3, with 14 bases in between. The V gene's germline CDR1 is SGHTA and CDR2 FQGNSA.

This clonotype was picked up a small number of times. The genes are TRBV24-1 and TRBJ2-3; D gene uncertain. The germline V and J ends were trimmed by 0 bases and 5 bases, with 5 bases remaining between them. Germline values: CDR1 KGHDR, CDR2 SFDVKD. CDR3 length: 13 amino acids. The CDR3 region is CATSDLPLDTQYF. The CDR3 DNA reads as TGTGCCACCAGTGATTTGCCCCTAGATACGCAGTATTTT.

This clonotype appeared a few times. V gene TRBV7-9 combines with J gene TRBJ2-3, with D possibly TRBD2 on 6 matching bases. The CDR3 sequence is 16 residues long. The germline V and J ends were trimmed by 5 bases and 2 bases, with 17 bases remaining between them. Germline CDR1 SEHNR, CDR2 FQNEAQ (reference sequence). CDR3 protein: CASSLPRDLPTDTQYF. The CDR3, as DNA: TGTGCCAGCAGCCTACCCCGGGACTTGCCCACAGATACGCAGTATTTT.